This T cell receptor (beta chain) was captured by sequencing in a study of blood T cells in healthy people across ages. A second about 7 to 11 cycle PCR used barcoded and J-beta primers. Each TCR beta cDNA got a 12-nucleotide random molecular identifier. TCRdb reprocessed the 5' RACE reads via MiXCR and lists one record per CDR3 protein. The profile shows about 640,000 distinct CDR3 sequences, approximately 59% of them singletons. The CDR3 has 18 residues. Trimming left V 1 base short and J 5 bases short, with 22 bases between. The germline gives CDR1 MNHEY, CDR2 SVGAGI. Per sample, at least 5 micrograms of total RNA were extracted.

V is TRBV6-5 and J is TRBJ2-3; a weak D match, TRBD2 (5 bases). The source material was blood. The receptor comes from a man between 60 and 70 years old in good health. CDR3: CASSYLASSPLLLDTQYF. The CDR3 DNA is TGTGCCAGCAGTTACTTGGCTAGCAGTCCCCTCTTATTAGATACGCAGTATTTT.